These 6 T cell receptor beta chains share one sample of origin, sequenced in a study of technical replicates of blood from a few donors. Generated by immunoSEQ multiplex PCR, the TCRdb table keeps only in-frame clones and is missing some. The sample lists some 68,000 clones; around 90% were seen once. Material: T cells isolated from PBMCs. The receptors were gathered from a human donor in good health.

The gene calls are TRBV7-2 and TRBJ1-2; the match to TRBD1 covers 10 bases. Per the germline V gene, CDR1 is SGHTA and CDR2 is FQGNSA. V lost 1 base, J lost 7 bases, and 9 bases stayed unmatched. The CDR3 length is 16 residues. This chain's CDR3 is CASSLGAGTGVGGYTF. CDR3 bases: TGTGCCAGCAGCTTAGGGGCCGGGACAGGGGTCGGTGGCTACACCTTC.

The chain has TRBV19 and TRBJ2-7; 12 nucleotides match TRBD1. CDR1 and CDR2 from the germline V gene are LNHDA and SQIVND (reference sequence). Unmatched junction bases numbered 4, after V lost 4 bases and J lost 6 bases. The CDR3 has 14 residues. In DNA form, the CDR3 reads TGTGCCAGTAGTACCGGGACAGGGGGCATCGAGCAGTACTTC. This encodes CASSTGTGGIEQYF. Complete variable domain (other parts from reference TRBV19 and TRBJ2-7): DGGITQSPKYLFRKEGQNVTLSCEQNLNHDAMYWYRQDPGQGLRLIYYSQIVNDFQKGDIAEGYSVSREKKESFPLTVTSAQKNPTAFYLCASSTGTGGIEQYFGPGTRLTVT.

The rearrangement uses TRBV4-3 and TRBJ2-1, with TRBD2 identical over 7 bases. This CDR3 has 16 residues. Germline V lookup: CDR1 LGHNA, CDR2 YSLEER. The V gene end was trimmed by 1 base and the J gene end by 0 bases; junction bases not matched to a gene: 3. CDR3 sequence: CASSQAASGSYNEQFF. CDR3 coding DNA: TGCGCCAGCAGCCAAGCAGCTAGCGGCTCCTACAATGAGCAGTTCTTC.

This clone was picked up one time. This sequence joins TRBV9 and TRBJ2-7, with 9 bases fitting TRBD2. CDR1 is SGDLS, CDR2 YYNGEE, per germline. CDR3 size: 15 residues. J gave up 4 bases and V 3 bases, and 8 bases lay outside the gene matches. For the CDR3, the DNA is TGTGCCAGCAGCGCCCGGCATAGCGGGAGTTACGAGCAGTACTTC. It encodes CASSARHSGSYEQYF. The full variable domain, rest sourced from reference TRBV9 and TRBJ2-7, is DSGVTQTPKHLITATGQRVTLRCSPRSGDLSVYWYQQSLDQGLQFLIQYYNGEERAKGNILERFSAQQFPDLHSELNLSSLELGDSALYFCASSARHSGSYEQYFGPGTRLTVT.

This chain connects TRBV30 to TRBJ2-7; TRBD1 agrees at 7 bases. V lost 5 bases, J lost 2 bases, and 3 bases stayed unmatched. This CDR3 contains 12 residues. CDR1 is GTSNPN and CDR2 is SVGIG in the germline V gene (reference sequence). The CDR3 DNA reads TGTGCCTGGGGGACAGCAACCTACGAGCAGTACTTC. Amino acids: CAWGTATYEQYF.

DNA for the CDR3: TGTGCCAGCAGCTTAGCAATGATAGCAGGGGAGCAGTACTTC. Its protein is CASSLAMIAGEQYF. This chain uses TRBV7-2 with TRBJ2-7; weak D call: TRBD1 (5 bases). Germline V gives CDR1 SGHTA, CDR2 FQGNSA. This CDR3 region has 14 residues. Deletions cut 0 bases from V and 7 bases from J, with 13 bases between.